This is a list of T cell receptor beta chains from one sample in a study of CD8 T cells in Susac syndrome. A single record per CDR3 protein comes from TCRdb applying MiXCR to the immunoSEQ multiplex PCR reads. In the table there are over 150,000 distinct CDR3 sequences, approximately 93% of which are singletons. The sample consisted of CD4+ T cells from PBMCs. The receptors come from a human donor with multiple sclerosis. Each CDR3 is given with its conserved first and last residue. The D gene is left open where the match is weak. Size is stated for part of the rows, as once, few or many counts, or as a class when the clone is expanded.

j_gene,abundance,d_gene,len,v_gene,CDR3nt,CDR3aa
TRBJ1-3,-,-,16,TRBV15,TGTGCCACCAGCACCAACCTAGAAGTCTCTGGAAACACCATATATTTT,CATSTNLEVSGNTIYF
TRBJ2-5,few,-,14,TRBV9,TGTGCCAGCAGCGTAACACAGGGTGGCGAGACCCAGTACTTC,CASSVTQGGETQYF
TRBJ2-7,-,-,14,TRBV28,TGTGCCAGCAGCGACCCCTTTGGCTCCTACGAGCAGTACTTC,CASSDPFGSYEQYF
TRBJ2-1,-,-,12,TRBV12-3/TRBV12-4,TGTGCCAGCAGTTTAAGTGCAGGGAAGCAGTTCTTC,CASSLSAGKQFF
TRBJ2-3,-,-,14,TRBV6-1,TGTGCCAGCAGTGAGGGGGGCAACACAGATACGCAGTATTTT,CASSEGGNTDTQYF
TRBJ2-7,-,-,15,TRBV7-8,TGTGCCAGCAGCTTAGGGGGAACTACACCCTACGAGCAGTACTTC,CASSLGGTTPYEQYF
TRBJ2-7,-,TRBD1,15,TRBV28,TGTGCCAGCAGGCCCACCGGACAGGGATCCTACGAGCAGTACTTC,CASRPTGQGSYEQYF
TRBJ2-5,-,TRBD1,17,TRBV3-1,TGTGCCAGCAGCCAAGATGGTAGTGGGACAGCAGAAGAGACCCAGTACTTC,CASSQDGSGTAEETQYF
TRBJ2-5,once,-,13,TRBV18,TGTGCCAGCTCACCAGGGAACAGAGAGACCCAGTACTTC,CASSPGNRETQYF
TRBJ2-3,-,TRBD1,16,TRBV27,TGTGCCAGCAGTACCTTCGGGACAGGGGGCGCAGATACGCAGTATTTT,CASSTFGTGGADTQYF
TRBJ2-5,once,-,16,TRBV12-3/TRBV12-4,TGTGCCAGCAGTTTAACACTCGGGACGGGTCAAGAGACCCAGTACTTC,CASSLTLGTGQETQYF
TRBJ2-2,-,-,14,TRBV20-1,TGCAGTGCCCCGGAGGCCTCCTTGGACGGGGAGCTGTTTTTT,CSAPEASLDGELFF
TRBJ2-7,-,TRBD2,14,TRBV18,TGTGCCAGCTCACCCGGGACTAGCGAGAACGAGCAGTACTTC,CASSPGTSENEQYF
TRBJ1-2,-,TRBD1,14,TRBV19,TGTGCCAGTACCGACAGGGACCCATACTATGGCTACACCTTC,CASTDRDPYYGYTF
TRBJ1-4,-,-,16,TRBV20-1,TGCAGTGCTAGAGATCGGGGACAATTCCCGCATGAAAAACTGTTTTTT,CSARDRGQFPHEKLFF
TRBJ2-2,-,-,14,TRBV7-3,TGTGCCAGCAGCCGGAACGCAAACACCGGGGAGCTGTTTTTT,CASSRNANTGELFF
TRBJ2-7,few,TRBD1,15,TRBV5-6,TGTGCCAGCAGCTTTGGACAGGGGACGAAATACGAGCAGTACTTC,CASSFGQGTKYEQYF
TRBJ1-1,few,-,14,TRBV12-3/TRBV12-4,TGTGCCAGCAGTTTAGATCTGATGAACACTGAAGCTTTCTTT,CASSLDLMNTEAFF
TRBJ1-1,-,TRBD1,13,TRBV11-1,TGTGCCAGCAGCTTAGTGGGACAGGAGGAAGCTTTCTTT,CASSLVGQEEAFF
TRBJ2-1,-,TRBD2,14,TRBV10-1,TGCGCCAGCAGTGCAGCGGGAGACGGCAATGAGCAGTTCTTC,CASSAAGDGNEQFF
TRBJ2-3,-,-,12,TRBV20-1,TGCAGTGCGCCGGGATATACAGATACGCAGTATTTT,CSAPGYTDTQYF
TRBJ1-1,-,TRBD1,13,TRBV10-3,TGTGCCATCAAACCTCGACAGGGCACTGAAGCTTTCTTT,CAIKPRQGTEAFF
TRBJ1-1,-,-,13,TRBV15,TGTGCCACCAGCCAAACTAAAGGGGGTGAAGCTTTCTTT,CATSQTKGGEAFF
TRBJ2-2,-,TRBD1,15,TRBV14,TGTGCCAGCAGCCCCTCGGACAGGGCCACCGGGGAGCTGTTTTTT,CASSPSDRATGELFF
TRBJ2-3,-,-,14,TRBV5-1,TGCGCCAGCAAGTCGCAGTCTAGCACAGATACGCAGTATTTT,CASKSQSSTDTQYF
TRBJ1-2,-,-,12,TRBV5-1,TGCGCCAGCAGCTCCTGGCCCGATGGCTACACCTTC,CASSSWPDGYTF
TRBJ1-6,-,-,14,TRBV20-1,TGCAGTGCTAGAGGTGGCGGTTATAATTCACCCCTCCACTTT,CSARGGGYNSPLHF
TRBJ1-2,-,-,14,TRBV13,TGTGCCAGCAGCTTAACGGGGGAACGGTATGGCTACACCTTC,CASSLTGERYGYTF
TRBJ2-3,-,TRBD2,16,TRBV29-1,TGCAGCGTTGAGATTAGCGGGGGGGGCCTTACAGATACGCAGTATTTT,CSVEISGGGLTDTQYF
TRBJ1-1,-,TRBD1,15,TRBV4-1,TGCGCCAGCAGCCAGTCGGGACAGATGAACACTGAAGCTTTCTTT,CASSQSGQMNTEAFF
TRBJ2-3,once,-,17,TRBV6-1,TGTGCCAGCAGCCCGGTTGGGCAGACAATCAGCACAGATACGCAGTATTTT,CASSPVGQTISTDTQYF
TRBJ2-1,-,TRBD2,16,TRBV27,TGTGCCAGCAGTTCTCAAGCGGGGGGGTCCTACAATGAGCAGTTCTTC,CASSSQAGGSYNEQFF
TRBJ2-5,-,TRBD2,13,TRBV4-1,TGCGCCAGCAGCCACCCGGGGGGAGAGACCCAGTACTTC,CASSHPGGETQYF
TRBJ2-1,-,-,12,TRBV12-3/TRBV12-4,TGTGCCAGCAGTTTACCCCCAGGGGAGCAGTTCTTC,CASSLPPGEQFF
TRBJ2-3,once,TRBD2,15,TRBV6-2/TRBV6-3,TGTGCCAGCAGTTACTTCGGGGGGGGCACAGATACGCAGTATTTT,CASSYFGGGTDTQYF
TRBJ1-4,-,-,13,TRBV15,TGTGCCACCAGCACGCAGGGGAATGAAAAACTGTTTTTT,CATSTQGNEKLFF
TRBJ2-7,-,-,14,TRBV7-2,TGTGCCAGCAGCCCGGACAGACGATCCTACGAGCAGTACTTC,CASSPDRRSYEQYF
TRBJ2-7,-,-,14,TRBV5-1,TGCGCCAGCAGCCGATGGACAGAGGCCTACGAGCAGTACTTC,CASSRWTEAYEQYF
TRBJ1-3,-,-,13,TRBV5-4,TGTGCCAGCAGCTTGTTTGAGGGGAGCTCCATATATTTT,CASSLFEGSSIYF
TRBJ1-2,-,-,15,TRBV7-2,TGTGCCAGCAGCCCCTCGCCGGGGACCGGCTATGGCTACACCTTC,CASSPSPGTGYGYTF
TRBJ2-5,-,-,12,TRBV28,TGTGCCAGCAGTTCGGAGCTAGAGACCCAGTACTTC,CASSSELETQYF
TRBJ2-1,-,TRBD1,16,TRBV12-3/TRBV12-4,TGTGCCAGCAGTCCCACACCGGGACAGGGACCCAATGAGCAGTTCTTC,CASSPTPGQGPNEQFF
TRBJ1-5,-,TRBD1,15,TRBV12-5,TGTGCTAGTGGTTCGGGACAGGGGCTCAATCAGCCCCAGCATTTT,CASGSGQGLNQPQHF
TRBJ1-3,-,-,15,TRBV30,TGTGCCTGGAGTAGAGGAGGGGTATCTGGAAACACCATATATTTT,CAWSRGGVSGNTIYF
TRBJ2-3,-,-,12,TRBV7-2,TGTGCCAGCAGCCCCCAGGGCGCCTCGCAGTATTTT,CASSPQGASQYF
TRBJ2-7,few,-,13,TRBV2,TGTGCCAGCAGACGTAGGGAGGACTACGAGCAGTACTTC,CASRRREDYEQYF
TRBJ1-2,-,TRBD1,15,TRBV2,TGTGCCAGCAGCCGGACAGGCGAGCACATATATGGCTACACCTTC,CASSRTGEHIYGYTF
TRBJ2-2,-,-,14,TRBV7-2,TGTGCCAGCAGCTCGGGACAAGGGCTTGGGGAGCTGTTTTTT,CASSSGQGLGELFF
TRBJ2-5,-,-,15,TRBV9,TGTGCCAGCAGCGTTTCCGGTGCAGGCCAAGAGACCCAGTACTTC,CASSVSGAGQETQYF
TRBJ2-1,-,TRBD2,18,TRBV7-2,TGTGCCAGCAGCTTAAGGGTTGGGACTAGCGGGGGGGCGAATGAGCAGTTCTTC,CASSLRVGTSGGANEQFF
TRBJ2-7,once,-,15,TRBV19,TGTGCCAGTAGTATAGGGAGACAGTCAGCCTACGAGCAGTACTTC,CASSIGRQSAYEQYF
TRBJ2-1,-,TRBD2,17,TRBV7-8,TGTGCCAGCAGCTTAGGGGGACTAGCGGGAGGGAGGGGGTTACAGTTCTTC,CASSLGGLAGGRGLQFF
TRBJ2-1,-,TRBD2,21,TRBV6-1,TGTGCCAGCAGCCGCCAACCGGGACTAGCGGGGACGAAGAGATCCTACAATGAGCAGTTCTTC,CASSRQPGLAGTKRSYNEQFF